The 3 T cell receptor beta chains below were found in one sample sequenced in a study of T cells after yellow fever vaccination. One entry per CDR3 protein results from TCRdb running MiXCR on the 5' RACE reads. The sample includes roughly 500,000 distinct CDR3 sequences, 15% to 20% of them seen just once. Sequenced here: PBMCs, sampled 15 days after the yellow fever booster vaccination. The receptors originated from a man aged 25 to 40 who received the YFV17D yellow fever vaccine.

J is TRBJ2-2 and V is TRBV12-3 or TRBV12-4; D may be TRBD1 (6 bases). Trimming took 5 bases from V and 2 from J, leaving 12 bases between them. The length of the CDR3 is 15 residues. CDR3 amino acids: CASSKRGTNTGELFF. CDR3 bases: TGTGCCAGCAGTAAGAGGGGGACCAACACCGGGGAGCTGTTTTTT.

The J gene is TRBJ2-4, the V gene TRBV20-1; maybe TRBD1 (6 bases). The CDR3 sequence is 15 residues long. Between the trimmed V and J ends, which lost 3 bases and 1 base, there was a span of 13 bases. Germline CDR1 reads DFQATT; CDR2 reads SNEGSKA (reference sequence). The CDR3 loop is CSARGTGNAKNIQYF. CDR3 DNA: TGCAGTGCTAGGGGCACAGGGAATGCCAAAAACATTCAGTACTTC.

This clonotype was detected only a few times. The chain employs TRBV4-3 and TRBJ2-5, with 7 bases aligning to TRBD2. V trimming: 1 base; J trimming: 4 bases; junction bases outside the gene matches: 6. The CDR3 spans 15 residues. CDR1 is LGHNA, CDR2 YSLEER, per germline. The CDR3 region has the DNA TGCGCCAGCAGCCAAGGGACTAGGGTGACAGAGACCCAGTACTTC. Its protein product is CASSQGTRVTETQYF.